Shown below are 27 T cell receptor beta chains from a single sample sequenced in a study of CD8 T cells in Susac syndrome. RNA, at about 0.45 to 1 ug, was reverse transcribed with random hexamers. One entry per CDR3 protein results from TCRdb running MiXCR on the immunoSEQ multiplex PCR reads. The table has more than 95,000 distinct CDR3 sequences, around 96% seen once. The specimen sequenced was CD4+ T cells from PBMCs. Receptors were obtained from a human donor in good health.

The chain recombines TRBV20-1 with TRBJ1-1; TRBD1 is a possible D gene (5 bases). Trimming removed 6 bases at V and 4 bases at J, with 18 bases between. This CDR3 region has 14 residues. The germline CDR1 and CDR2 sequences are DFQATT and SNEGSKA (reference sequence). The CDR3 here is CSAQRGLSGTEAFF. The CDR3 nucleotides read TGCAGTGCCCAACGGGGGTTATCGGGCACTGAAGCTTTCTTT.

This clonotype showed up just once. The V gene is TRBV6-6, the J gene TRBJ2-7; 7 nucleotides line up with TRBD1. The CDR3 is 13 amino acids. The V gene end was trimmed by 6 bases and the J gene end by 4 bases; junction bases not matched to a gene: 6. Germline V gene lookup returns CDR1 MNHNY and CDR2 SVGAGI (reference sequence). CDR3 residues: CASSQGVGYEQYF. The CDR3 region has the DNA TGTGCCAGCAGCCAGGGGGTTGGGTACGAGCAGTACTTC.

This sequence joins TRBV20-1 and TRBJ2-3, with D perhaps matching TRBD2 (6 bases). Per germline, CDR1 DFQATT and CDR2 SNEGSKA (reference sequence). The CDR3 length is 14 residues. The V end was cut by 3 bases, the J end by 3 bases, with 13 bases between. The CDR3 reads CSASGTGATDTQYF. The DNA of the CDR3 is TGCAGTGCTAGTGGGACGGGAGCTACAGATACGCAGTATTTT.

This chain connects TRBV20-1 to TRBJ2-4; D may be TRBD2 (6 bases). The CDR3 has 13 amino acids. Trimming stripped 3 bases from V and 5 bases from J, with 11 bases between. Germline CDR1 DFQATT, CDR2 SNEGSKA (reference sequence). CDR3 loop: CSARRDAQNIQYF. Here the CDR3 DNA reads TGCAGTGCTAGGCGGGACGCCCAAAACATTCAGTACTTC.

The V gene is TRBV3-1, the J gene TRBJ2-7; 10 nucleotides agree with TRBD2. V was clipped by 3 bases and J by 4 bases; unmatched bases: 12. Germline V gene data show CDR1 as LGHDT and CDR2 as YNNKEL (reference sequence). The CDR3 runs to 17 residues. This CDR3 is CASSHGLAGAAGYEQYF. CDR3 nucleotide sequence: TGTGCCAGCAGCCATGGTCTAGCGGGAGCCGCGGGTTACGAGCAGTACTTC.

This chain connects TRBV11-2 to TRBJ1-2, with no clear D. The CDR3 contains 15 residues. Germline V gene data show CDR1 as SGHAT and CDR2 as FQNNGV. V lost 2 bases to trimming and J lost 1 base, with 11 bases between them. CDR3 sequence (DNA): TGTGCCAGCAGCTTAAAGGACGTAGTTAACTATGGCTACACCTTC. Protein: CASSLKDVVNYGYTF.

V usage is TRBV20-1 and J usage is TRBJ2-5, with D possibly matching TRBD1 (6 bases). The CDR3 has 16 residues. V was clipped by 5 bases and J by 0 bases, with 19 bases between them. Germline CDR1 and CDR2: DFQATT and SNEGSKA (reference sequence). Here the CDR3 DNA reads TGCAGTGCTCTCCCACAGGGCCCAACTAACCAAGAGACCCAGTACTTC. Translated: CSALPQGPTNQETQYF.

The CDR3 nucleotides read TGTGCCAGCAGCCGAGGGCAAGAGCAGTTCTTC. Residues: CASSRGQEQFF. V usage is TRBV7-9 and J usage is TRBJ2-1; TRBD2 might be the D (5 bases). The CDR3 runs to 11 residues. Germline assignment: CDR1 SEHNR and CDR2 FQNEAQ (reference sequence). V lost 5 bases, J lost 10 bases, and 9 bases lay in between.

The gene calls are TRBV10-3 and TRBJ1-2; 8 positions agree with TRBD1. The CDR3 contains 13 residues. Germline-derived CDR1 and CDR2 are ENHRY and SYGVKD. Trimming took 6 bases from V and 6 from J; bases not matched to a gene: 6. CDR3 nucleotide sequence: TGTGCCATCAGGGAAGGACAGGGAGATGGCTACACCTTC. This encodes CAIREGQGDGYTF.

The rearrangement links TRBV5-1 to TRBJ2-3, with 9 bases identical to TRBD2. The length of the CDR3 is 18 residues. Germline V gives CDR1 SGHRS, CDR2 YFSETQ. V dropped 6 bases and J dropped 0; count of bases not matched to a gene: 14. The CDR3 reads CASTPLPASGTSTDTQYF. In DNA form, the CDR3 reads TGCGCCAGCACCCCTCTCCCGGCTAGCGGGACAAGCACAGATACGCAGTATTTT.

This chain connects TRBV19 to TRBJ2-4; 8 bases agree with TRBD2. The CDR3 contains 15 residues. The V gene end was trimmed by 0 bases and the J gene end by 7 bases; junction bases not matched to a gene: 5. Germline CDR1 LNHDA, CDR2 SQIVND (reference sequence). The CDR3 sequence: CASSIDGGRLNIQYF. In nucleotides, the CDR3 is TGTGCCAGTAGTATAGACGGCGGGAGGCTGAACATTCAGTACTTC.

The V gene is TRBV4-3, the J gene TRBJ1-1; no definite D call. V dropped 1 base and J dropped 3 bases, with 12 bases sitting between them. The CDR3 extends over 15 amino acids. Germline V gives CDR1 LGHNA, CDR2 YSLEER. The CDR3 spells CASSQGRVEDTEAFF. The DNA for the CDR3 is TGCGCCAGCAGCCAAGGAAGGGTTGAGGACACTGAAGCTTTCTTT.

This clonotype has just a few counts. The rearrangement uses TRBV30 and TRBJ2-2, with 7 bases lining up with TRBD1. The junction had 9 bases not matched to a gene; V was cut back by 8 bases and J by 9 bases. The CDR3 is made up of 12 amino acids. Germline V lookup: CDR1 GTSNPN, CDR2 SVGIG (reference sequence). The CDR3 reads CAGSDRPRELFF. CDR3 bases: TGTGCCGGATCGGACAGGCCGAGGGAGCTGTTTTTT.

This chain uses TRBV29-1 with TRBJ2-3, with D uncertain. The germline V gene encodes CDR1 SQVTM and CDR2 ANQGSEA. V lost 3 bases to trimming and J lost 3 bases, with 10 bases between them. The CDR3 extends over 13 amino acids. The DNA for the CDR3 is TGCAGCGTTGAGGCCCCAGGAACAGATACGCAGTATTTT. Protein product: CSVEAPGTDTQYF.

The genes are TRBV12-3 or TRBV12-4 and TRBJ1-2, with 7 bases aligning to TRBD1. The CDR3 is made up of 13 amino acids. The junction had 6 bases not matched to a gene; V was cut back by 5 bases and J by 6 bases. This CDR3 reads CASSNGRGNGYTF. The CDR3 nucleotides read TGTGCCAGCAGTAATGGCAGGGGGAATGGCTACACCTTC.

The chain couples TRBV20-1 to TRBJ1-1; 7 positions agree with TRBD1. The ends lost 5 bases at V and 2 bases at J; junction bases unmatched: 2. The CDR3 is 12 amino acids. Germline V gives CDR1 DFQATT, CDR2 SNEGSKA (reference sequence). CDR3 bases: TGCAGTGCTGGACAGGAAAACACTGAAGCTTTCTTT. Translating it yields CSAGQENTEAFF.

V gene TRBV6-2 or TRBV6-3 combines with J gene TRBJ1-5, with D unresolved. Germline lookup yields CDR1 MNHEY and CDR2 SVGEGT. Trimming removed 4 bases from V and 3 bases from J, with 4 bases in between. The CDR3 runs 12 residues. CDR3 protein: CASSWYNQPQHF. In DNA, the CDR3 is TGTGCCAGCAGTTGGTACAATCAGCCCCAGCATTTT.

V gene TRBV20-1 combines with J gene TRBJ2-1; no definite D call. The germline V gene has CDR1 DFQATT and CDR2 SNEGSKA (reference sequence). Trimming shortened V by 6 bases and J by 8 bases, and 17 bases separated the two germline ends. There are 13 residues in the CDR3. CDR3: CSARVRRFHEQFF. The CDR3 region has the DNA TGCAGTGCCCGAGTCCGCAGGTTCCATGAGCAGTTCTTC.

This clonotype occurred once. This chain links TRBV15 with TRBJ2-7; D call uncertain. The CDR3 has 14 amino acids. CDR1 and CDR2 from the germline V gene are LNHNV and YYDKDF (reference sequence). Trimming stripped 0 bases from V and 2 bases from J, with 8 bases between. CDR3 DNA: TGTGCCACCAGCAGAGATCGGGCGGCCTACGAGCAGTACTTC. Protein: CATSRDRAAYEQYF.

The chain is built from TRBV2 and TRBJ2-6; TRBD1 might be the D (5 bases). Per germline, CDR1 SNHLY and CDR2 FYNNEI. The CDR3 has 17 residues. Trimming shortened V by 0 bases and J by 3 bases, and 12 bases separated the two germline ends. DNA of the CDR3: TGTGCCAGCAGTGAAGCTCTCTCAGGGTATGGGGCCAACGTCCTGACTTTC. Translation gives CASSEALSGYGANVLTF.

Only a few counts were recorded for this clonotype. V and J are TRBV5-1 and TRBJ2-7; no firm D call. The CDR3 sequence is 12 residues long. Trimming took 5 bases from V and 5 from J, leaving 11 bases between them. Germline CDR1 SGHRS, CDR2 YFSETQ. This CDR3 is CASRDTSNEQYF. The CDR3 nucleotides are TGCGCCAGCAGGGATACTTCTAACGAGCAGTACTTC.

The genes are TRBV5-1 and TRBJ2-5; TRBD1 matches at 9 bases. V shed 0 bases and J 4 bases; nucleotides not matched to a gene: 1. The CDR3 spans 14 residues. The germline V gene encodes CDR1 SGHRS and CDR2 YFSETQ. The CDR3 nucleotides read TGCGCCAGCAGCTTGGGGACAGGGGCAGAGACCCAGTACTTC. Translated, it gives CASSLGTGAETQYF.

This clonotype was counted only a few times. The chain carries TRBV5-4 and TRBJ1-4; D gene ambiguous. Germline CDR1 and CDR2: SGHNT and YYREEE (reference sequence). The CDR3 contains 14 residues. V shed 0 bases and J shed 0 bases, with 3 bases lying between them. The CDR3, as DNA: TGTGCCAGCAGCTTGGGAACAACTAATGAAAAACTGTTTTTT. Residues: CASSLGTTNEKLFF.

The chain has TRBV29-1 and TRBJ1-2; 7 nucleotides line up with TRBD1. Germline V gene lookup returns CDR1 SQVTM and CDR2 ANQGSEA. This CDR3 is built from 12 residues. The trim removed 7 bases at V and 4 bases at J, leaving 6 bases unmatched. CDR3 DNA sequence: TGCAGCGGTATCGACAGGGCCTATGGCTACACCTTC. Protein sequence: CSGIDRAYGYTF.

The rearrangement uses TRBV2 and TRBJ2-5, with D unclear. From germline, CDR1 is SNHLY and CDR2 FYNNEI. This CDR3 region has 13 residues. The ends were cut back, 3 bases at V and 7 bases at J, with 12 bases in the middle. The CDR3 sequence is CASSESRHGTQYF. CDR3 coding DNA: TGTGCCAGCAGTGAGTCACGCCACGGGACCCAGTACTTC.

The V call is TRBV19, the J call TRBJ2-3; 7 bases align to TRBD2. With V trimmed by 9 bases and J by 6 bases, 12 bases remained unmatched. CDR1 and CDR2 from the germline V gene are LNHDA and SQIVND (reference sequence). The CDR3 loop spans 14 amino acids. The CDR3 DNA follows: TGTGCCAGGGGAACTAGCGAATGGGGGGATACGCAGTATTTT. Its protein product is CARGTSEWGDTQYF. The variable domain in full, completed from reference TRBV19 and TRBJ2-3, reads DGGITQSPKYLFRKEGQNVTLSCEQNLNHDAMYWYRQDPGQGLRLIYYSQIVNDFQKGDIAEGYSVSREKKESFPLTVTSAQKNPTAFYLCARGTSEWGDTQYFGPGTRLTVL.

This clonotype was observed a single time. The chain employs TRBV5-4 and TRBJ1-4, with 9 bases that match TRBD1. Trimming at V came to 4 bases and at J to 12 bases, leaving 13 bases not matched to a gene. The CDR3 consists of 15 residues. Germline loops: CDR1 SGHNT, CDR2 YYREEE (reference sequence). CDR3: CASSATGTGRNELFF. The CDR3 nucleotides read TGTGCCAGCAGCGCAACCGGGACAGGGAGGAATGAACTGTTTTTT.